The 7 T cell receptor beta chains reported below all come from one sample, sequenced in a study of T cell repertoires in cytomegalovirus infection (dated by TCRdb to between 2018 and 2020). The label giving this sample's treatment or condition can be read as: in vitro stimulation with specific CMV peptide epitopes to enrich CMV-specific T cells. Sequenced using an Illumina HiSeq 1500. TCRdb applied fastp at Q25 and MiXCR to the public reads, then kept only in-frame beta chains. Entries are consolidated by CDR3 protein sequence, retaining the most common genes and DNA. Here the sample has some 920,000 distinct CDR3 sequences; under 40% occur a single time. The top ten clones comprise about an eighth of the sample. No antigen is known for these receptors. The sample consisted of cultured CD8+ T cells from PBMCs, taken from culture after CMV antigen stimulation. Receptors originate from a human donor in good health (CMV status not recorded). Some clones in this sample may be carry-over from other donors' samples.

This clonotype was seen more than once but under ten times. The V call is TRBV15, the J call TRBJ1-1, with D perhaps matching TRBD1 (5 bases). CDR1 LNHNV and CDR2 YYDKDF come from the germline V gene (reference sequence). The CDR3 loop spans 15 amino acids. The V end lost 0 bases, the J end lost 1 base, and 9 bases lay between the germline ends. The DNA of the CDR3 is TGTGCCACCAGCAGAGATCGAGGACAGAACACTGAAGCTTTCTTT. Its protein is CATSRDRGQNTEAFF. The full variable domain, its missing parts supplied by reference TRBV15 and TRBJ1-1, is DAMVIQNPRYQVTQFGKPVTLSCSQTLNHNVMYWYQQKSSQAPKLLFHYYDKDFNNEADTPDNFQSRRPNTSFCFLDIRSPGLGDTAMYLCATSRDRGQNTEAFFGQGTRLTVV.

The CDR3, as DNA: TGTGCCAGCAGCGTAGGGTCAGGGGCGCTTGGGACCCAGTACTTC. Amino acids: CASSVGSGALGTQYF. V is TRBV9 and J is TRBJ2-5; a weak D match, TRBD1 (6 bases). Germline values: CDR1 SGDLS, CDR2 YYNGEE. The CDR3 loop spans 15 amino acids. The V end lost 0 bases, the J end lost 7 bases, and 16 bases lay between the germline ends.

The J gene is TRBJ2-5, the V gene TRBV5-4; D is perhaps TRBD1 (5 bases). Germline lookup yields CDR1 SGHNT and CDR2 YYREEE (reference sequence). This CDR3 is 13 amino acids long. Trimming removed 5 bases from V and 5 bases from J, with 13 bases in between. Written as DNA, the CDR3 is TGTGCCAGCAGACTAAGGGGCACGGAGACCCAGTACTTC. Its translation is CASRLRGTETQYF.

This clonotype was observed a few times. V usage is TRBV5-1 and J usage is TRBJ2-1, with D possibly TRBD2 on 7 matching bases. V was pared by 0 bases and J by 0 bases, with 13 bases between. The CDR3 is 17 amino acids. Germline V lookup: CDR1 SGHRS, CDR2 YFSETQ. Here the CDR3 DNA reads TGCGCCAGCAGCTTGGACGGCGGGGGCTTCTCCTACAATGAGCAGTTCTTC. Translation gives CASSLDGGGFSYNEQFF.

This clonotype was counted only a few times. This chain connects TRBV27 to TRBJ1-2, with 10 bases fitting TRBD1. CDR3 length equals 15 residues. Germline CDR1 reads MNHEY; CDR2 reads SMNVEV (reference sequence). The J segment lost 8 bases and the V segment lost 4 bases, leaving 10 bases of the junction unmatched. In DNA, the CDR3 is TGTGCCAGCAGTTCTAGGGACAGGGGAACAAAGGGCTACACCTTC. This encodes CASSSRDRGTKGYTF.

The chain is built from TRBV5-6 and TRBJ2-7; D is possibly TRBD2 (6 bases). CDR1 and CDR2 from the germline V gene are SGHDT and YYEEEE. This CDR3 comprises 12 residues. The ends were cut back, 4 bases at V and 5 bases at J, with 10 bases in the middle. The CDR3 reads CASSRGSHEQYF. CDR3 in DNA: TGTGCCAGCAGCCGGGGGAGTCACGAGCAGTACTTC.

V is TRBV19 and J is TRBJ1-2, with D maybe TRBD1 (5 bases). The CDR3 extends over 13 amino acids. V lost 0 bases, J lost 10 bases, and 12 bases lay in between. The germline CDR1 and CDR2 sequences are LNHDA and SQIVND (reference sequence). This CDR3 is CASSIDPTAFYTF. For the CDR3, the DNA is TGTGCCAGTAGTATAGATCCGACAGCCTTCTACACCTTC.